This T cell receptor (beta chain) came from a study of blood T cell repertoires in COVID-19. Study-wide background: Spain, Italy and the United States supplied samples that represented acute and convalescent COVID-19. PBMCs, B-cell-depleted T cells, or T cells provided the cDNA or gDNA that made up the material.

TCRdb's table, derived via immunoSEQ multiplex PCR, lists solely in-frame clones and lacks some. The sample carries around 50,000 clones, around 88% recorded once. V was pared by 4 bases and J by 0 bases, with 2 bases of the junction left unmatched. The germline CDR1 and CDR2 sequences are LGHDT and YNNKEL (reference sequence). The CDR3 spans 15 residues. The origin of this receptor is a human donor in a cohort sampled during active COVID-19. Sequencing was carried out using peripheral blood. V usage is TRBV3-1 (or the pseudogene TRBV3-2) and J usage is TRBJ2-3; 9 bases map to TRBD2. The CDR3 loop is CASSRREGSTDTQYF. In nucleotides, the CDR3 is TGTGCCAGCAGCCGGCGGGAGGGTAGCACAGATACGCAGTATTTT.